Listed here are 25 T cell receptor beta chains from one sample, sequenced in a study of blood T cell repertoires in COVID-19. Using immunoSEQ multiplex PCR, the repertoire was profiled, and TCRdb retains in-frame clones only, with some absent. The repertoire holds approximately 200,000 clones, with roughly 80% as singletons. What was sequenced was PBMCs or T cells enriched from blood (not recorded which). The receptors were sampled from a man aged 40-49 years who had recovered from COVID-19.

The chain is built from TRBV10-3 and TRBJ1-1; 7 bases match TRBD1. The J segment lost 8 bases and the V segment lost 2 bases, leaving 8 bases of the junction unmatched. CDR1 and CDR2 from the germline V gene are ENHRY and SYGVKD. The CDR3 has 14 residues. The CDR3 is CAISETDRETEAFF. The CDR3 region has the DNA TGTGCCATCAGTGAGACTGACAGGGAGACGGAAGCTTTCTTT.

V gene TRBV18 combines with J gene TRBJ2-7, with 9 bases aligning to TRBD1. The CDR3 consists of 15 residues. V trimming: 1 base; J trimming: 6 bases; junction bases outside the gene matches: 7. CDR1 and CDR2 (germline): KGHSH, LQKENI. CDR3: CASSPLGTGLGEQYV. The CDR3 DNA is TGTGCCAGCTCACCACTAGGGACAGGGCTAGGCGAGCAGTACGTC.

This clone was recorded a few times. This chain uses TRBV7-2 with TRBJ2-5, with 13 bases fitting TRBD2. The CDR3 sequence is 15 residues long. After removal of 5 bases from V and 6 bases from J, the junction contained 6 bases not matched to a gene. CDR1 and CDR2 from the germline V gene are SGHTA and FQGNSA. This chain's CDR3 is CASSERTSGSKTQYF. The CDR3 DNA follows: TGTGCCAGCAGCGAACGGACTAGCGGGAGCAAGACCCAGTACTTC.

The chain combines TRBV7-9 with TRBJ2-2, with TRBD1 matching over 8 bases. CDR1 is SEHNR and CDR2 is FQNEAQ in the germline V gene (reference sequence). V shed 2 bases and J 7 bases; nucleotides not matched to a gene: 6. The CDR3 contains 15 residues. CDR3 bases: TGTGCCAGCAGCTTATCCAGGGGGCTTGGCGGGGAGCTGTTTTTT. Translation: CASSLSRGLGGELFF.

The rearrangement joins TRBV6-5 to TRBJ2-1; D perhaps matches TRBD2 (5 bases). CDR3 length equals 15 residues. V lost 6 bases to trimming and J lost 4 bases, with 16 bases between them. Germline V gives CDR1 MNHEY, CDR2 SVGAGI. The CDR3 loop is CASRPVEGVYNEQFF. The DNA for the CDR3 is TGTGCCAGCAGACCAGTTGAGGGCGTTTACAATGAGCAGTTCTTC.

CDR3 loop: CASSLAAVPGYSPLHF. In DNA, the CDR3 is TGTGCCAGCAGCTTGGCGGCAGTCCCGGGGTATTCACCCCTCCACTTT. The rearrangement links TRBV5-5 to TRBJ1-6, with unresolved D. Trimming left V 0 bases short and J 8 bases short, with 15 bases between. CDR3 size: 16 residues. The V gene's germline CDR1 is SGHKS and CDR2 YYEKEE (reference sequence).

The V call is TRBV19, the J call TRBJ2-5; 15 bases align to TRBD2. Germline V lookup: CDR1 LNHDA, CDR2 SQIVND (reference sequence). This CDR3 spans 18 amino acids. Trimming took 7 bases from V and 4 from J; bases not matched to a gene: 13. The CDR3 spells CASTNGIAGLAGGETQYF. CDR3 coding DNA: TGTGCCAGTACGAATGGGATAGCGGGACTAGCGGGAGGAGAGACCCAGTACTTC.

In this sample, this clone turned up a few times. V gene TRBV21-1 combines with J gene TRBJ2-7; the D call in the table, TRBD1, was not verified against the DNA. TRBV21-1 is noted as a pseudogene. This CDR3 has 17 amino acids. The CDR3 reads CASSKESGTDSSYEQYV. The CDR3 DNA reads TGTGCCAGCAGCAAAGAATCTGGGACAGATAGCTCCTACGAGCAGTACGTC.

The CDR3 DNA sequence: TGCGCCAGCAGCTTCCTACCGACAGGGGGAACGGGCAATCAGCCCCAGCATTTT. This gives the protein CASSFLPTGGTGNQPQHF. V gene TRBV5-1 combines with J gene TRBJ1-5; TRBD1 matches at 9 bases. CDR1 SGHRS and CDR2 YFSETQ come from the germline V gene. J was trimmed by 2 bases and V by 2 bases; bases with no gene match: 11. This CDR3 spans 18 amino acids.

For the CDR3, the DNA is TGTGCCAGCAGCCAACCGGGACAGGGGTTGGAGACCCAGTACTTC. Translation: CASSQPGQGLETQYF. The chain carries TRBV5-6 and TRBJ2-5; 10 bases match TRBD1. The germline gives CDR1 SGHDT, CDR2 YYEEEE. The CDR3 has 15 amino acids. Trimming at V came to 4 bases and at J to 5 bases, leaving 8 bases not matched to a gene.

This chain connects TRBV4-1 to TRBJ2-2; D is undetermined. The CDR3 sequence is 14 residues long. Germline CDR1 and CDR2: MGHRA and YSYEKL. V was shortened by 3 bases and J by 6 bases, with 11 bases between the two germline ends. The CDR3 is CASSQPGSPGELFF. For the CDR3, the DNA is TGCGCCAGCAGCCAGCCCGGGTCACCCGGGGAGCTGTTTTTT.

This chain uses TRBV29-1 with TRBJ1-2; 8 bases match TRBD1. The V gene end was trimmed by 1 base and the J gene end by 5 bases; junction bases not matched to a gene: 9. From germline, CDR1 is SQVTM and CDR2 ANQGSEA. The CDR3 is 15 amino acids. The CDR3 is CSVEATRTGIYGYTF. The CDR3 region has the DNA TGCAGCGTTGAAGCTACAAGGACAGGGATTTATGGCTACACCTTC.

The rearrangement links TRBV7-9 to TRBJ2-1; TRBD2 aligns across 8 bases. The ends lost 5 bases at V and 8 bases at J; junction bases unmatched: 20. Germline loops: CDR1 SEHNR, CDR2 FQNEAQ (reference sequence). This CDR3 region has 18 residues. The CDR3 spells CASSPIPRTGGPSDEQFF. Here the CDR3 DNA reads TGTGCCAGCAGCCCAATCCCTCGGACGGGAGGGCCCTCCGATGAGCAGTTCTTC.

CDR3 sequence reads: CASSVDSFLNTGELFF. The CDR3 DNA reads as TGTGCCAGCAGCGTAGACTCTTTTTTGAACACCGGGGAGCTGTTTTTT. The chain employs TRBV9 and TRBJ2-2, with D uncertain. The CDR3 has 16 residues. V shed 0 bases and J shed 1 base, with 10 bases lying between them. Germline V gene lookup returns CDR1 SGDLS and CDR2 YYNGEE.

This chain connects TRBV28 to TRBJ2-3, with a weak D call TRBD1 (6 bases). This CDR3 has 15 amino acids. With 8 bases removed from V and 0 bases from J, the gap between germline ends came to 15 bases. CDR1 MDHEN and CDR2 SYDVKM come from the germline V gene. This CDR3 is CASLAQGPSTDTQYF. CDR3 nucleotides: TGTGCCAGCCTCGCGCAGGGGCCGAGCACAGATACGCAGTATTTT.

The chain recombines TRBV21-1 with TRBJ1-1; the DNA was not used to check the table's D call, TRBD1. TRBV21-1 is marked as a pseudogene. The CDR3 runs 15 residues. In nucleotides, the CDR3 is TGTGCCAGCAGCATGGAGACAGGCCTGAACACTGAAGCTTTCTTT. This translates into CASSMETGLNTEAFF.

J is TRBJ1-6 and V is TRBV5-4; 10 positions agree with TRBD1. V shed 2 bases, J shed 10 bases, and the junction held 6 bases outside the gene matches. CDR1 and CDR2 from the germline V gene are SGHNT and YYREEE (reference sequence). The CDR3 loop spans 15 amino acids. The CDR3 sequence is CASSFLGTGDSPLHF. Here the CDR3 DNA reads TGTGCCAGCAGCTTTCTGGGGACAGGGGACTCACCCCTCCACTTT.

The CDR3 sequence: CASTENRGGAFF. The CDR3, as DNA: TGTGCCAGCACCGAAAACAGGGGAGGAGCTTTCTTT. V is TRBV2 and J is TRBJ1-1; 7 bases align to TRBD1. V shed 7 bases, J shed 10 bases, and the junction held 9 bases outside the gene matches. Germline CDR1 and CDR2: SNHLY and FYNNEI. The length of the CDR3 is 12 residues.

The CDR3: CATSRPQGGGNTIYF. DNA for the CDR3: TGTGCCACCAGCAGACCGCAGGGAGGTGGAAACACCATATATTTT. The V and J genes are TRBV15 and TRBJ1-3; D is possibly TRBD1 (5 bases). The ends were cut back, 2 bases at V and 3 bases at J, with 11 bases in the middle. This CDR3 is built from 15 residues. The germline CDR1 and CDR2 sequences are LNHNV and YYDKDF (reference sequence).

CDR3 in DNA: TGTGCCAGCAGCTTTACTAGCGGGACCTACAATGAGCAGTTCTTC. Protein: CASSFTSGTYNEQFF. The rearrangement uses TRBV11-2 and TRBJ2-1, with 10 bases matching TRBD2. Trimming at V came to 3 bases and at J to 2 bases, leaving 1 base not matched to a gene. Germline V gives CDR1 SGHAT, CDR2 FQNNGV. This CDR3 region has 15 residues.

CDR3 loop: CASRSDFGAEAFF. The CDR3 DNA is TGTGCCAGCAGATCGGACTTTGGCGCTGAAGCTTTCTTT. This sequence joins TRBV6-5 and TRBJ1-1; no clear D gene. The V end lost 6 bases, the J end lost 6 bases, and 14 bases lay between the germline ends. CDR1 and CDR2 (germline): MNHEY, SVGAGI. The CDR3 is 13 amino acids.

The chain carries TRBV11-2 and TRBJ2-7, with a tentative D call TRBD2 (7 bases). Germline V lookup: CDR1 SGHAT, CDR2 FQNNGV. The CDR3 runs to 14 residues. V was pared by 7 bases and J by 2 bases, with 15 bases between. CDR3 coding DNA: TGTGCCAGCACCATAGGGGGAGGGGCCTACGAGCAGTACTTC. The encoded protein is CASTIGGGAYEQYF.

The chain combines TRBV6-5 with TRBJ1-5; 7 bases map to TRBD1. The J segment lost 0 bases and the V segment lost 8 bases, leaving 7 bases of the junction unmatched. This CDR3 contains 15 residues. Germline CDR1 MNHEY, CDR2 SVGAGI. The CDR3 sequence is CASGPGTVSNQPQHF. Written as DNA, the CDR3 is TGTGCCAGCGGACCCGGGACAGTTAGCAATCAGCCCCAGCATTTT.

The rearrangement links TRBV28 to TRBJ2-7; tentative D call: TRBD2 (5 bases). CDR1 MDHEN and CDR2 SYDVKM come from the germline V gene. Trimming took 3 bases from V and 0 from J, leaving 9 bases between them. This CDR3 is built from 14 residues. The CDR3 nucleotides are TGTGCCAGCAGTTTCGCCGGGAACTCCTACGAGCAGTACTTC. Protein: CASSFAGNSYEQYF.

The CDR3 DNA is TGCGCCAGCAGCTTGACGGGATCAATGGGAGAAAAACTGTTTTTT. Its translation: CASSLTGSMGEKLFF. The J gene is TRBJ1-4, the V gene TRBV5-1; D unclear. The CDR3 runs 15 residues. V lost 1 base, J lost 8 bases, and 15 bases lay in between. Germline CDR1 SGHRS, CDR2 YFSETQ.